This T cell receptor (beta chain) was retrieved from a study of blood T cell repertoires in COVID-19. Sequenced by immunoSEQ multiplex PCR; TCRdb stores in-frame clones only, minus some. The data contain some 160,000 clones, around four fifths of them singletons. Germline values: CDR1 ENHRY, CDR2 SYGVKD. Trimming removed 3 bases from V and 0 bases from J, with 9 bases in between. The CDR3 contains 16 residues. The chain combines TRBV10-3 with TRBJ1-6; D is undetermined. Sample: peripheral blood. The sequence was collected from a woman over 75 with COVID-19, enrolled during active disease. CDR3: CAISEGGSSYNSPLHF. In DNA form, the CDR3 reads TGTGCCATCAGTGAAGGAGGGAGCTCCTATAATTCACCCCTCCACTTT.